These 32 T cell receptor beta chains were sequenced from one sample in a study of blood T cell repertoires in COVID-19. Method: immunoSEQ multiplex PCR; TCRdb's copy keeps in-frame clones and lacks some. The sample lists about 250,000 clones; around 86% were seen once. Sequencing was done on a sample of PBMCs or T cells enriched from blood (not recorded which). All receptors come from a man between 18 and 35 years old who had recovered from COVID-19.

The rearrangement joins TRBV3-1 (or the pseudogene TRBV3-2) to TRBJ2-2; D is uncertain. Between the trimmed V and J ends, which lost 1 base and 4 bases, there was a span of 7 bases. CDR3 size: 14 residues. CDR1 LGHDT and CDR2 YNNKEL come from the germline V gene (reference sequence). The CDR3, as DNA: TGTGCCAGCAGCCAAGCCAGAACCACCGGGGAGCTGTTTTTT. Protein product: CASSQARTTGELFF.

This rearrangement joins TRBV19 to TRBJ1-5; no clear D gene. The V gene's germline CDR1 is LNHDA and CDR2 SQIVND (reference sequence). This CDR3 has 17 amino acids. V shed 5 bases and J shed 4 bases, with 21 bases lying between them. CDR3 DNA sequence: TGTGCCAGTAGTCAAATCGGGTACCCAGTCTTAAATCAGCCCCAGCATTTT. This codes for CASSQIGYPVLNQPQHF.

The genes are TRBV6-5 and TRBJ1-1; 9 positions match TRBD1. Germline V gene sequence: CDR1 MNHEY, CDR2 SVGAGI. The CDR3 loop spans 14 amino acids. Trimming took 6 bases from V and 0 from J; bases not matched to a gene: 2. The CDR3 protein is CASRRTGVNTEAFF. As DNA, the CDR3 is TGTGCCAGCAGAAGGACAGGGGTGAACACTGAAGCTTTCTTT.

V is TRBV5-6 and J is TRBJ2-1; possibly TRBD2 for D (5 bases). The CDR3 sequence is 15 residues long. Trimming removed 3 bases at V and 8 bases at J, with 18 bases between. CDR1 is SGHDT, CDR2 YYEEEE, per germline. CDR3 in DNA: TGTGCCAGCAGCTCCCCCCCCCGGGATAACTATGAGCAGTTCTTC. The encoded protein is CASSSPPRDNYEQFF.

This clone was observed once. The chain carries TRBV9 and TRBJ1-1, with no clear D. V gave up 0 bases and J gave up 4 bases, with 7 bases separating them. Germline CDR1 and CDR2: SGDLS and YYNGEE. The CDR3 has 13 amino acids. The CDR3 reads CASSVDPGTEAFF. CDR3 coding DNA: TGTGCCAGCAGCGTAGACCCGGGCACTGAAGCTTTCTTT.

The V and J genes are TRBV6-1 and TRBJ1-1; D gene unclear. CDR1 is MNHNS and CDR2 is SASEGT in the germline V gene. The length of the CDR3 is 14 residues. V was clipped by 1 base and J by 4 bases, with 10 bases between them. CDR3 in amino acids: CASSEVLAGTEAFF. DNA of the CDR3: TGTGCCAGCAGTGAAGTTTTAGCGGGCACTGAAGCTTTCTTT.

This clone was counted a few times. J is TRBJ2-3 and V is TRBV12-1; the table's D call, TRBD2, was not checked against the DNA. TRBV12-1 is a pseudogene. CDR3 length: 14 amino acids. CDR3 coding DNA: TGTGCCAGCAGCTTTCAGAGCGGCACAGATACGCAGTATTTT. The encoded protein is CASSFQSGTDTQYF.

CDR3 bases: TGTGCCAGCAGTGACGGACTAGTTAACAATGAGCAGTTCTTC. Residues: CASSDGLVNNEQFF. The V call is TRBV2, the J call TRBJ2-1; 7 nucleotides line up with TRBD2. The CDR3 length is 14 residues. Germline values: CDR1 SNHLY, CDR2 FYNNEI. V was pared by 3 bases and J by 5 bases, with 4 bases of the junction left unmatched.

This chain links TRBV4-1 with TRBJ1-1, with a possible D match to TRBD1 (6 bases). V lost 3 bases and J 1 base, leaving 21 bases between the germline ends. The CDR3 length is 18 residues. CDR1 MGHRA and CDR2 YSYEKL come from the germline V gene. The CDR3 DNA follows: TGCGCCAGCAGCCATGAACAGGGACACCCGAAGGGGAACACTGAAGCTTTCTTT. Its translation: CASSHEQGHPKGNTEAFF.

This sequence joins TRBV15 and TRBJ2-2; 14 bases are shared with TRBD2. CDR1 is LNHNV and CDR2 is YYDKDF in the germline V gene (reference sequence). There are 16 residues in the CDR3. The junction had 2 bases not matched to a gene; V was cut back by 4 bases and J by 4 bases. CDR3 coding DNA: TGTGCCACCAGCACGACTAGCGGGAGGGTCACCGGGGAGCTGTTTTTT. This encodes CATSTTSGRVTGELFF. Variable domain in full (rest from reference TRBV15 and TRBJ2-2): DAMVIQNPRYQVTQFGKPVTLSCSQTLNHNVMYWYQQKSSQAPKLLFHYYDKDFNNEADTPDNFQSRRPNTSFCFLDIRSPGLGDTAMYLCATSTTSGRVTGELFFGEGSRLTVL.

This chain's CDR3 is CASSGGLAGRDTQYF. For the CDR3, the DNA is TGTGCCAGCAGTGGTGGACTAGCGGGGAGGGATACGCAGTATTTT. The V and J genes are TRBV3-1 (or the pseudogene TRBV3-2) and TRBJ2-3; 12 bases match TRBD2. Trimming at V came to 6 bases and at J to 6 bases, leaving 7 bases not matched to a gene. Looked up from germline, CDR1 is LGHDT and CDR2 is YNNKEL (reference sequence). The CDR3 is 15 residues long.

V and J are TRBV19 and TRBJ1-2, with 10 nucleotides matching TRBD1. Germline loops: CDR1 LNHDA, CDR2 SQIVND (reference sequence). J was trimmed by 7 bases and V by 6 bases; bases with no gene match: 11. CDR3 size: 15 residues. CDR3 bases: TGTGCCAGTAGGGAACTCGGGACAGGGGATGCTGGCTACACCTTC. It specifies CASRELGTGDAGYTF.

The V and J genes are TRBV2 and TRBJ2-3, with 8 bases that match TRBD2. This CDR3 has 15 residues. The J segment lost 2 bases and the V segment lost 3 bases, leaving 4 bases of the junction unmatched. CDR1 and CDR2 (germline): SNHLY, FYNNEI. The CDR3 loop is CASSDLAGNTDTQYF. The CDR3 region has the DNA TGTGCCAGCAGTGATTTAGCGGGGAACACAGATACGCAGTATTTT.

For the CDR3, the DNA is TGTGCCAGCAGCTTATCGGGGTTCACTGAAGCTTTCTTT. Translated: CASSLSGFTEAFF. The V gene is TRBV11-2, the J gene TRBJ1-1; D ambiguous. V was shortened by 2 bases and J by 4 bases, with 8 bases between the two germline ends. The CDR3 sequence is 13 residues long. CDR1 and CDR2 from the germline V gene are SGHAT and FQNNGV.

This clone was detected once. The V gene is TRBV2, the J gene TRBJ1-2; D unresolved. Germline values: CDR1 SNHLY, CDR2 FYNNEI. V was cut by 2 bases and J by 4 bases, with 8 bases left in between. The CDR3 runs 13 residues. In DNA form, the CDR3 reads TGTGCCAGCAGTGAACCCAGTGGCTATGGCTACACCTTC. Amino acid sequence: CASSEPSGYGYTF. The full variable domain, completed using reference TRBV2 and TRBJ1-2, is EPEVTQTPSHQVTQMGQEVILRCVPISNHLYFYWYRQILGQKVEFLVSFYNNEISEKSEIFDDQFSVERPDGSNFTLKIRSTKLEDSAMYFCASSEPSGYGYTFGSGTRLTVV.

The chain recombines TRBV28 with TRBJ2-1; a weak D match, TRBD2 (6 bases). The germline V gene encodes CDR1 MDHEN and CDR2 SYDVKM. CDR3 length: 16 residues. V shed 5 bases and J shed 0 bases, with 14 bases lying between them. This CDR3 reads CASSRRTTYSYNEQFF. In nucleotides, the CDR3 is TGTGCCAGCAGTCGTAGGACTACCTACTCCTACAATGAGCAGTTCTTC. The full variable domain, rest sourced from reference TRBV28 and TRBJ2-1, is DVKVTQSSRYLVKRTGEKVFLECVQDMDHENMFWYRQDPGLGLRLIYFSYDVKMKEKGDIPEGYSVSREKKERFSLILESASTNQTSMYLCASSRRTTYSYNEQFFGPGTRLTVL.

This chain joins TRBV19 and TRBJ1-2, with D unclear. Per germline, CDR1 LNHDA and CDR2 SQIVND (reference sequence). Trimming removed 1 base at V and 4 bases at J, with 13 bases between. The CDR3 is 15 amino acids. Written as DNA, the CDR3 is TGTGCCAGTAGTATAGGATCCCGACACGGCTATGGCTACACCTTC. Residues: CASSIGSRHGYGYTF.

The V gene is TRBV20-1, the J gene TRBJ1-6, with D unclear. Trimming shortened V by 3 bases and J by 8 bases, and 11 bases separated the two germline ends. CDR3 size: 13 residues. CDR1 DFQATT and CDR2 SNEGSKA come from the germline V gene (reference sequence). CDR3 sequence: CSASLGADSPLHF. CDR3 DNA sequence: TGCAGTGCTAGTTTAGGAGCCGATTCACCCCTCCACTTT.

A remark on this clone: Other nucleotide sequences in the sample specify the same CDR3. The rearrangement links TRBV2 to TRBJ2-5; 7 bases line up with TRBD2. The CDR3 spans 13 residues. V trimming: 4 bases; J trimming: 4 bases; junction bases outside the gene matches: 3. Germline CDR1 and CDR2: SNHLY and FYNNEI. In DNA form, the CDR3 reads TGTGCCAGCAGTGGGGGGAGGGGAGAGACCCAGTACTTC. This codes for CASSGGRGETQYF.

The chain links TRBV2 to TRBJ2-5, with TRBD2 matching over 9 bases. CDR3 size: 19 residues. Germline V gene lookup returns CDR1 SNHLY and CDR2 FYNNEI. Germline trimming cut 0 bases from V and 5 bases from J; bases unmatched to any gene: 16. The CDR3, as DNA: TGTGCCAGCAGTGAAGCGCTTCCATGGACTAGCGAGAGTGAGGAGACCCAGTACTTC. Protein sequence: CASSEALPWTSESEETQYF.

The gene calls are TRBV15 and TRBJ2-7, with 7 positions matching TRBD1. In germline, CDR1 is LNHNV, CDR2 YYDKDF (reference sequence). V was pared by 5 bases and J by 5 bases, with 15 bases of the junction left unmatched. The CDR3 sequence is 16 residues long. CDR3 DNA sequence: TGTGCCACCAGCCTTCGACCGGGACAGAAGCCCCACGAGCAGTACTTC. It encodes CATSLRPGQKPHEQYF.

This chain connects TRBV28 to TRBJ1-5; D is perhaps TRBD1 (6 bases). Looked up from germline, CDR1 is MDHEN and CDR2 is SYDVKM. V was pared by 5 bases and J by 9 bases, with 14 bases between. This CDR3 region has 13 residues. The CDR3 nucleotides read TGTGCCAGCAGTGGGGGGGGGCAGGGGCCCCAGCATTTT. Amino acid sequence: CASSGGGQGPQHF.

The rearrangement joins TRBV10-2 to TRBJ1-3; TRBD1 matches at 12 bases. V shed 2 bases and J 2 bases; nucleotides not matched to a gene: 1. The CDR3 length is 16 residues. Per germline, CDR1 WSHSY and CDR2 SAAADI. The CDR3 DNA sequence: TGCGCCAGCAGTGAGGGGACAGGGGGCGCTGGAAACACCATATATTTT. Protein product: CASSEGTGGAGNTIYF.

This chain joins TRBV30 and TRBJ2-3, with D possibly matching TRBD2 (6 bases). There are 13 residues in the CDR3. Trimming pared 2 bases from V and 7 bases from J, leaving 13 bases between. CDR1 is GTSNPN, CDR2 SVGIG, per germline (reference sequence). DNA for the CDR3: TGTGCCTGGAGTCCGGGACTGACGAATACGCAGTATTTT. It specifies CAWSPGLTNTQYF.

The CDR3 coding sequence is TGCGCCAGCAGCTTGGCAGACAGGGCGGGTTTCAATGAGCAGTTCTTC. Residues: CASSLADRAGFNEQFF. The chain has TRBV5-1 and TRBJ2-1, with 7 positions matching TRBD1. CDR1 and CDR2 from the germline V gene are SGHRS and YFSETQ. This CDR3 contains 16 residues. The trim removed 0 bases at V and 6 bases at J, leaving 9 bases unmatched.

The V and J genes are TRBV14 and TRBJ2-7; a possible D gene is TRBD1 (5 bases). The germline gives CDR1 SGHDN, CDR2 FVKESK. The V end lost 1 base, the J end lost 5 bases, and 12 bases lay between the germline ends. This CDR3 region has 14 residues. The CDR3 here is CASSQAFQGNEQYF. CDR3 coding DNA: TGTGCCAGCAGCCAAGCTTTCCAGGGCAACGAGCAGTACTTC.

The gene calls are TRBV11-2 and TRBJ2-6; 8 bases map to TRBD1. Germline CDR1 SGHAT, CDR2 FQNNGV. This CDR3 has 18 amino acids. V shed 6 bases and J 3 bases; nucleotides not matched to a gene: 13. DNA of the CDR3: TGTGCCAGCAGACCGCCTGGACAGGGAGTGTTTGGGGCCAACGTCCTGACTTTC. Its translation is CASRPPGQGVFGANVLTF.

This clone was detected only once. The rearrangement uses TRBV13 and TRBJ2-5; possibly TRBD1 for D (5 bases). The germline V and J ends were trimmed by 7 bases and 3 bases, with 15 bases remaining between them. Per the germline V gene, CDR1 is PRHDT and CDR2 is FYEKMQ (reference sequence). The CDR3 is made up of 14 amino acids. The CDR3 DNA follows: TGTGCCAGCACCCCAGGGTTCCGGGAAGAGACCCAGTACTTC. It translates to CASTPGFREETQYF.

V usage is TRBV27 and J usage is TRBJ1-4; 7 bases line up with TRBD1. This CDR3 spans 15 amino acids. The V gene's germline CDR1 is MNHEY and CDR2 SMNVEV (reference sequence). The V segment lost 5 bases and the J segment 8 bases; nucleotides outside the gene matches: 11. DNA for the CDR3: TGTGCCAGCAGTCTGACTCCGACAGGGACGGAAAAACTGTTTTTT. This codes for CASSLTPTGTEKLFF.

J is TRBJ1-5 and V is TRBV2; no reliable D call. V shed 1 base and J shed 0 bases, with 10 bases lying between them. The CDR3 consists of 16 residues. CDR1 and CDR2 from the germline V gene are SNHLY and FYNNEI. The DNA of the CDR3 is TGTGCCAGCAGTGAAGGGGCCAGCTATAGCAATCAGCCCCAGCATTTT. Translated, it gives CASSEGASYSNQPQHF.

This clone was picked up one time. The V and J genes are TRBV5-1 and TRBJ2-7; 9 bases are a match to TRBD2. J was trimmed by 4 bases and V by 0 bases; bases with no gene match: 5. This CDR3 has 15 amino acids. Looked up from germline, CDR1 is SGHRS and CDR2 is YFSETQ. DNA of the CDR3: TGCGCCAGCAGCTTGGTTAGCGGGAGTTTTTACGAGCAGTACTTC. It encodes CASSLVSGSFYEQYF.

The chain couples TRBV10-2 to TRBJ1-3; TRBD1 might be the D (5 bases). CDR1 WSHSY and CDR2 SAAADI come from the germline V gene. V lost 2 bases, J lost 1 base, and 15 bases lay in between. This CDR3 region has 17 residues. The CDR3: CASSERLGGGSGNTIYF. The CDR3, as DNA: TGCGCCAGCAGTGAGCGACTAGGCGGGGGATCTGGAAACACCATATATTTT.